Listed below are T cell receptor beta chains from one sample, sequenced in a study of blood T cell repertoires in COVID-19. Profiled with immunoSEQ multiplex PCR; TCRdb holds only in-frame clones, not every one. The sample includes around 280,000 clones, around 85% of them seen just once. Sequenced sample: peripheral blood. The origin of the receptors is a woman aged 25 to 45 who had recovered from COVID-19. The CDR3 runs from the conserved cysteine through the conserved F or W. D genes are given only for firm matches. Only some rows state a clone size, as once, few, many or a class for expanded clones.

cdr3_nt: TGTGCCAGCAGCCGAAACCAGGGGGCCCGGTTTGGCTACACCTTC; cdr3_aa: CASSRNQGARFGYTF; v_call: TRBV14; clone_size: -; j_call: TRBJ1-2; d_call: TRBD1
cdr3_nt: TGTGCCAGCAGTTTATGGGGGGGCTTGAACACTGAAGCTTTCTTT; cdr3_aa: CASSLWGGLNTEAFF; v_call: TRBV27; clone_size: -; j_call: TRBJ1-1; d_call: -
cdr3_nt: TGTGCCAGTAGTACCATAGCGGGGGGGTCCGAGACCCAGTACTTC; cdr3_aa: CASSTIAGGSETQYF; v_call: TRBV19; clone_size: -; j_call: TRBJ2-5; d_call: TRBD2
cdr3_nt: TGTGCCAGCAGAATACAGGGAACCGGGGAGCTGTTTTTT; cdr3_aa: CASRIQGTGELFF; v_call: TRBV6-5; clone_size: -; j_call: TRBJ2-2; d_call: -
cdr3_nt: TGTGCCAGCAGTTTTGGGACAGCCTATGGCTACACCTTC; cdr3_aa: CASSFGTAYGYTF; v_call: TRBV27; clone_size: once; j_call: TRBJ1-2; d_call: TRBD1
cdr3_nt: TGTGCCAGCAGCCCGACAGGGGACCTTAATTCACCCCTCCACTTT; cdr3_aa: CASSPTGDLNSPLHF; v_call: TRBV7-9; clone_size: few; j_call: TRBJ1-6; d_call: TRBD1
cdr3_nt: TGTGCCAGCGGGACTAGCGGGAGGGCCTACGAGCAGTACTTC; cdr3_aa: CASGTSGRAYEQYF; v_call: TRBV6-5; clone_size: once; j_call: TRBJ2-7; d_call: TRBD2
cdr3_nt: TGTGCCAGCAGCCATCAAACCGTTGAGGCTTTCTTT; cdr3_aa: CASSHQTVEAFF; v_call: TRBV3-1/TRBV3-2; clone_size: -; j_call: TRBJ1-1; d_call: -
cdr3_nt: TGTGCCAGCGCGCCGGGACAGGGCGGCACAGATACGCAGTATTTT; cdr3_aa: CASAPGQGGTDTQYF; v_call: TRBV28; clone_size: -; j_call: TRBJ2-3; d_call: TRBD1
cdr3_nt: TGTGCCAGCAGCCCGGGGACTAGCGATTTCAATGAGCAGTTCTTC; cdr3_aa: CASSPGTSDFNEQFF; v_call: TRBV3-1/TRBV3-2; clone_size: -; j_call: TRBJ2-1; d_call: TRBD2
cdr3_nt: TGTGCCAGCCAGGCCGTTGGGAACACCATATATTTT; cdr3_aa: CASQAVGNTIYF; v_call: TRBV12-3/TRBV12-4; clone_size: -; j_call: TRBJ1-3; d_call: -
cdr3_nt: TGTGCCAGTAGTAAGGGGGAAAGGGACTCACCCCTCCACTTT; cdr3_aa: CASSKGERDSPLHF; v_call: TRBV19; clone_size: -; j_call: TRBJ1-6; d_call: -
cdr3_nt: TGTACCAGCAGCTCGACCCTCGAAGCCGACAATGGCTACACCTTC; cdr3_aa: CTSSSTLEADNGYTF; v_call: TRBV7-9; clone_size: -; j_call: TRBJ1-2; d_call: -
cdr3_nt: TGTGCCAGTAGAACAGGGGGCGCGGATGGCTACACCTTC; cdr3_aa: CASRTGGADGYTF; v_call: TRBV19; clone_size: -; j_call: TRBJ1-2; d_call: TRBD1
cdr3_nt: TGTGCCAGCAGCTTGGGGACACAGGGAGGGGAAAAACTGTTTTTT; cdr3_aa: CASSLGTQGGEKLFF; v_call: TRBV7-8; clone_size: -; j_call: TRBJ1-4; d_call: -
cdr3_nt: TGTGCCAGCAGCTTAGTCCGATCGAGCGGGAGAAAATACGAGCAGTACTTC; cdr3_aa: CASSLVRSSGRKYEQYF; v_call: TRBV11-2; clone_size: once; j_call: TRBJ2-7; d_call: TRBD2
cdr3_nt: TGTGCCAGCAGCTTAGATTGGAGCTCTGGGGCCAACGTCCTGACTTTC; cdr3_aa: CASSLDWSSGANVLTF; v_call: TRBV11-2; clone_size: few; j_call: TRBJ2-6; d_call: -
cdr3_nt: TGTGCCAGCAGTTTGGTAGGGGGCGCAGGCGATGAGCAGTTCTTC; cdr3_aa: CASSLVGGAGDEQFF; v_call: TRBV27; clone_size: -; j_call: TRBJ2-1; d_call: TRBD1
cdr3_nt: TGTGCCAGCAGTCGGGGACTTCCTAGCACAGATACGCAGTATTTT; cdr3_aa: CASSRGLPSTDTQYF; v_call: TRBV3-1/TRBV3-2; clone_size: -; j_call: TRBJ2-3; d_call: -
cdr3_nt: TGTGCCAGCAGCTTAGGCGTGGGGGGGGGAGAGACCCAGTACTTC; cdr3_aa: CASSLGVGGGETQYF; v_call: TRBV7-2; clone_size: -; j_call: TRBJ2-5; d_call: TRBD2
cdr3_nt: TGTGCCAGTAGTGGGGGGTTTGGCTACACCTTC; cdr3_aa: CASSGGFGYTF; v_call: TRBV19; clone_size: -; j_call: TRBJ1-2; d_call: -
cdr3_nt: TGCAGTGCTCGTGCCGGGACAGATACGCAGTATTTT; cdr3_aa: CSARAGTDTQYF; v_call: TRBV20-1; clone_size: -; j_call: TRBJ2-3; d_call: -
cdr3_nt: TGTGCCAGCAGCCAGGGACAGGGGTTGAGCGGCTACACCTTC; cdr3_aa: CASSQGQGLSGYTF; v_call: TRBV3-1/TRBV3-2; clone_size: few; j_call: TRBJ1-2; d_call: TRBD1
cdr3_nt: TGTGCCAGCAGTCTGGGACAGGCTGGTGGGGAGACCCAGTACTTC; cdr3_aa: CASSLGQAGGETQYF; v_call: TRBV28; clone_size: -; j_call: TRBJ2-5; d_call: TRBD1
cdr3_nt: TGTGCCAGCAGCCAAGAGGGGGGGAAAGCCTACGAGCAGTACTTC; cdr3_aa: CASSQEGGKAYEQYF; v_call: TRBV3-1/TRBV3-2; clone_size: once; j_call: TRBJ2-7; d_call: TRBD2
cdr3_nt: TGTGCCAGCATAAGTCTCCGGACAGGGAACACTGAAGCTTTCTTT; cdr3_aa: CASISLRTGNTEAFF; v_call: TRBV6-5; clone_size: -; j_call: TRBJ1-1; d_call: TRBD1
cdr3_nt: TGCGCCAGCGGACCCTTGACTAGCGGCACAGATACGCAGTATTTT; cdr3_aa: CASGPLTSGTDTQYF; v_call: TRBV10-1; clone_size: -; j_call: TRBJ2-3; d_call: TRBD2
cdr3_nt: TGTGCCAGCACTGCGGGTCGGGATAGCAATCAGCCCCAGCATTTT; cdr3_aa: CASTAGRDSNQPQHF; v_call: TRBV6-6; clone_size: -; j_call: TRBJ1-5; d_call: -
cdr3_nt: TGTGCCAGCAGCTCAATTTACCAGGGGAGTAAGGTATACGAGCAGTACTTC; cdr3_aa: CASSSIYQGSKVYEQYF; v_call: TRBV7-9; clone_size: -; j_call: TRBJ2-7; d_call: -
cdr3_nt: TGTGCCAGCAGTAAGGCTAGCGAGCAGTACTTC; cdr3_aa: CASSKASEQYF; v_call: TRBV6-5; clone_size: few; j_call: TRBJ2-7; d_call: -
cdr3_nt: TGTGCCAGCAGTTTACGCGGGACGACCTACGAGCAGTACTTC; cdr3_aa: CASSLRGTTYEQYF; v_call: TRBV27; clone_size: -; j_call: TRBJ2-7; d_call: -
cdr3_nt: TGTGCCAGCAGCTCTAGGACAGGGGGCATCGGAAAACTGTTTTTT; cdr3_aa: CASSSRTGGIGKLFF; v_call: TRBV7-9; clone_size: -; j_call: TRBJ1-4; d_call: TRBD1
cdr3_nt: TGTGCCACCAGCAGAGATTACAGGAACAATGAGCAGTTCTTC; cdr3_aa: CATSRDYRNNEQFF; v_call: TRBV15; clone_size: -; j_call: TRBJ2-1; d_call: -
cdr3_nt: TGTGCCAGCAGCACTGACAGGGGGTCAGGAACTGAAGCTTTCTTT; cdr3_aa: CASSTDRGSGTEAFF; v_call: TRBV5-4; clone_size: -; j_call: TRBJ1-1; d_call: TRBD1
cdr3_nt: TGTGCCTCCAACCCCGGTGGCACTGAAGCTTTCTTT; cdr3_aa: CASNPGGTEAFF; v_call: TRBV19; clone_size: -; j_call: TRBJ1-1; d_call: -
cdr3_nt: TGTGCCAGTAGGAGCAGGGTCAATCAGCCCCAGCATTTT; cdr3_aa: CASRSRVNQPQHF; v_call: TRBV19; clone_size: few; j_call: TRBJ1-5; d_call: -
cdr3_nt: TGTGCCAGCAGTTTAGCGGGAGGTGCGGGCCACGAGCAGTACTTC; cdr3_aa: CASSLAGGAGHEQYF; v_call: TRBV27; clone_size: once; j_call: TRBJ2-7; d_call: TRBD2
cdr3_nt: TGTGCCAGCAGCTTCGGGGCGGGGGAAGGAATTCAGTACTTC; cdr3_aa: CASSFGAGEGIQYF; v_call: TRBV5-4; clone_size: -; j_call: TRBJ2-4; d_call: TRBD2
cdr3_nt: TGTGCCAGCAGTTACCCGGGGGGTAGTACAACTGAAGCTTTCTTT; cdr3_aa: CASSYPGGSTTEAFF; v_call: TRBV6-5; clone_size: -; j_call: TRBJ1-1; d_call: -
cdr3_nt: TGTGCCAGCACCCCCGGACAGGGGGCCTACGAGCAGTACTTC; cdr3_aa: CASTPGQGAYEQYF; v_call: TRBV9; clone_size: -; j_call: TRBJ2-7; d_call: TRBD1
cdr3_nt: TGTGCCAGTAGTATATTCGGGACTAACATTCAGTACTTC; cdr3_aa: CASSIFGTNIQYF; v_call: TRBV19; clone_size: -; j_call: TRBJ2-4; d_call: -
cdr3_nt: TGTGCCAGCAGCCGACAGATGGGGGACAGGGCCACACTACGAACACTCTACGAGCAGTACTTC; cdr3_aa: CASSRQMGDRATLRTLYEQYF; v_call: TRBV21-1; clone_size: -; j_call: TRBJ2-7; d_call: -
cdr3_nt: TGTGCCAGCAGCTGGGCCCAGGCAGCGGCGAACACTGAAGCTTTCTTT; cdr3_aa: CASSWAQAAANTEAFF; v_call: TRBV7-2; clone_size: -; j_call: TRBJ1-1; d_call: -
cdr3_nt: TGCGCCAGCAGCTCGCCCGGGACAACGAACACTGAAGCTTTCTTT; cdr3_aa: CASSSPGTTNTEAFF; v_call: TRBV5-1; clone_size: -; j_call: TRBJ1-1; d_call: -
cdr3_nt: TGTGCCAGCAGTTTACTGAGGGCCCCGAGTGGAGGCTACACCTTC; cdr3_aa: CASSLLRAPSGGYTF; v_call: TRBV28; clone_size: -; j_call: TRBJ1-2; d_call: -
cdr3_nt: TGCGCCAGCGCCACCGGGAAGAACACTGAAGCTTTCTTT; cdr3_aa: CASATGKNTEAFF; v_call: TRBV5-1; clone_size: -; j_call: TRBJ1-1; d_call: -
cdr3_nt: TGTGCCAGCAGTCCCCAAAACCGGCAGAAGACAGGCCCCTATGGCTACACCTTC; cdr3_aa: CASSPQNRQKTGPYGYTF; v_call: TRBV6-6; clone_size: -; j_call: TRBJ1-2; d_call: -
cdr3_nt: TGCAGTGCTGGGACAGCTGAAAAACTGTTTTTT; cdr3_aa: CSAGTAEKLFF; v_call: TRBV20-1; clone_size: -; j_call: TRBJ1-4; d_call: TRBD1
cdr3_nt: TGTGCCAGCAATGAACTCGACCGGGACAGTCCGTTGTTCTTC; cdr3_aa: CASNELDRDSPLFF; v_call: TRBV3-1/TRBV3-2; clone_size: -; j_call: TRBJ2-1; d_call: TRBD1